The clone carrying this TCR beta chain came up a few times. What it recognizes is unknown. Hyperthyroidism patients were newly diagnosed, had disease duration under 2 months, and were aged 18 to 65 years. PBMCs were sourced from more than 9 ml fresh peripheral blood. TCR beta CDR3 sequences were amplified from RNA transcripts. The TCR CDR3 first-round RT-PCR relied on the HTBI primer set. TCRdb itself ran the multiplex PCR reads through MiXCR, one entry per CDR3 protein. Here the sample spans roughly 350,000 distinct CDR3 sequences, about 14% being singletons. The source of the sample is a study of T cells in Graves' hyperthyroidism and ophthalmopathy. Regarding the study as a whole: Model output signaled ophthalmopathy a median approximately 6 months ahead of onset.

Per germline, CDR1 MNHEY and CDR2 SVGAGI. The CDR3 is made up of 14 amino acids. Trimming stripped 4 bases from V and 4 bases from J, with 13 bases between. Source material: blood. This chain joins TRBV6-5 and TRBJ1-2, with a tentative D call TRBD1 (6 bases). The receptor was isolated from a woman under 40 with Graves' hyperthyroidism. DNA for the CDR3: TGTGCCAGCAGTTCCATGGGACAACCCTATGGCTACACCTTC. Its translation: CASSSMGQPYGYTF.